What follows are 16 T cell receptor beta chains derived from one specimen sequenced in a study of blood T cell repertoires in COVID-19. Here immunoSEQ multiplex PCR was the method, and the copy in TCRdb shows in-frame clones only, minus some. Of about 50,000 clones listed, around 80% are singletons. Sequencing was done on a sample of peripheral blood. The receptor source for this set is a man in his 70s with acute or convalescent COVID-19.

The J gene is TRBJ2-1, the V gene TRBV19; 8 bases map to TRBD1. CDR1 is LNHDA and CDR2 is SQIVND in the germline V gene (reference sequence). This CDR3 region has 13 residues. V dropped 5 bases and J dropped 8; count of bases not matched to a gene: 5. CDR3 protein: CASSPNRGYEQFF. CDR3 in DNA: TGTGCCAGTAGTCCTAACAGGGGGTATGAGCAGTTCTTC. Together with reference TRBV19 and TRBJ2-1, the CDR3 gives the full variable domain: DGGITQSPKYLFRKEGQNVTLSCEQNLNHDAMYWYRQDPGQGLRLIYYSQIVNDFQKGDIAEGYSVSREKKESFPLTVTSAQKNPTAFYLCASSPNRGYEQFFGPGTRLTVL.

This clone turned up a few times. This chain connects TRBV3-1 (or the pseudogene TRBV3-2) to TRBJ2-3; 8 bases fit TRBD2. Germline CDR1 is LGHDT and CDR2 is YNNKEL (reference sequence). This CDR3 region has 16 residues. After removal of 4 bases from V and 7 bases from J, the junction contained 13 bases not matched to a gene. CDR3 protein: CASSPPFSGRIHTQYF. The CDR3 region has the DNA TGTGCCAGCAGCCCGCCATTCAGCGGGAGAATACATACGCAGTATTTT.

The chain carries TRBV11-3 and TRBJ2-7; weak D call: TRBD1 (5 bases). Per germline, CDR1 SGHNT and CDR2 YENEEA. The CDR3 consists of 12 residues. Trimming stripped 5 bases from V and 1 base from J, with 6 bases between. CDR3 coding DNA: TGTGCCAGCAGCAGGGGATCCTACGAGCAGTACTTC. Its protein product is CASSRGSYEQYF. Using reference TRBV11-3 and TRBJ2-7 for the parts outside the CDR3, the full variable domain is EAGVVQSPRYKIIEKKQPVAFWCNPISGHNTLYWYLQNLGQGPELLIRYENEEAVDDSQLPKDRFSAERLKGVDSTLKIQPAELGDSAVYLCASSRGSYEQYFGPGTRLTVT.

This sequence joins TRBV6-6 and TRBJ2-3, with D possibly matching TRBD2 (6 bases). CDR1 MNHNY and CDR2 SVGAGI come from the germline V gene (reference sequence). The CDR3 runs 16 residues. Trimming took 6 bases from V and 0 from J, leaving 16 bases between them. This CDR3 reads CASSGDFSKSTDTQYF. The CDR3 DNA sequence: TGTGCCAGCAGCGGGGACTTTTCCAAAAGCACAGATACGCAGTATTTT.

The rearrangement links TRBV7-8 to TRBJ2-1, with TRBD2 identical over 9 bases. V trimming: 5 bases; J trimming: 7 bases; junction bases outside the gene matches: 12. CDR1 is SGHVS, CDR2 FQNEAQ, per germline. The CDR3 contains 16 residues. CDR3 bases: TGTGCCAGCAGCCGAGCCACTAGCGGGTTTGGGAATGAGCAGTTCTTC. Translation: CASSRATSGFGNEQFF.

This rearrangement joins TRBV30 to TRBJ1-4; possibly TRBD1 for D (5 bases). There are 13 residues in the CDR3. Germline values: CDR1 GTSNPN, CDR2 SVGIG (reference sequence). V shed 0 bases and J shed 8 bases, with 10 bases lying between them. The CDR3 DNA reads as TGTGCCTGGAGTGTACAGGAAGGCGAAAAACTGTTTTTT. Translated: CAWSVQEGEKLFF.

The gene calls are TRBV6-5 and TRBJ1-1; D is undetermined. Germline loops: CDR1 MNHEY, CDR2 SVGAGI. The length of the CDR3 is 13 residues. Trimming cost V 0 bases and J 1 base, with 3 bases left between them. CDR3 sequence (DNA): TGTGCCAGCAGTTACTCCAGGAACACTGAAGCTTTCTTT. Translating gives CASSYSRNTEAFF.

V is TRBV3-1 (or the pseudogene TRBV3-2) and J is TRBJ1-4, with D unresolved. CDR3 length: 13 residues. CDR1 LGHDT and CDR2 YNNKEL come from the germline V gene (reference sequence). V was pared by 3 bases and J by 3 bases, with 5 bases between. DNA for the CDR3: TGTGCCAGCAGCCAGAGCGCTAATGAAAAACTGTTTTTT. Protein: CASSQSANEKLFF.

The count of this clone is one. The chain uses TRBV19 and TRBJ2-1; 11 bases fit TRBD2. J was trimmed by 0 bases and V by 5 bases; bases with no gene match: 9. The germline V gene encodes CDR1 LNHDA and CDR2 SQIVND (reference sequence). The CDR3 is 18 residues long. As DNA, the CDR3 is TGTGCCAGTAGTTTCGGACTAGCGGGCAGGAGCTCCTACAATGAGCAGTTCTTC. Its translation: CASSFGLAGRSSYNEQFF.

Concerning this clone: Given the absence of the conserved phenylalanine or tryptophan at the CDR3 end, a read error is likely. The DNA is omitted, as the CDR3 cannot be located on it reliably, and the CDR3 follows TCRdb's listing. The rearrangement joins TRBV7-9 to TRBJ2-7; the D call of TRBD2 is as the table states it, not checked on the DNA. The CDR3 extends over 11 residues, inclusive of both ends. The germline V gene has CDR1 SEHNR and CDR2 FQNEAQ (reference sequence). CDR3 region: CASSATVGLAL.

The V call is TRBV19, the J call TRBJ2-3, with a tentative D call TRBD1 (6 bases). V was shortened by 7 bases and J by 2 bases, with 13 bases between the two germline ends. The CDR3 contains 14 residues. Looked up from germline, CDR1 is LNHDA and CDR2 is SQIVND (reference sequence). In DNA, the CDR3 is TGTGCCAGTAAAGCAAGGGGGAACACAGATACGCAGTATTTT. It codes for CASKARGNTDTQYF.

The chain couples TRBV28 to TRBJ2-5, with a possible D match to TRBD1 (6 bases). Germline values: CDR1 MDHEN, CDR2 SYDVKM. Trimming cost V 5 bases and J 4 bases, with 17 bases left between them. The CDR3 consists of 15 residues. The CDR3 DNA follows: TGTGCCAGCAGTGCCCCTGGGGGCGGAGGAGAGACCCAGTACTTC. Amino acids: CASSAPGGGGETQYF.

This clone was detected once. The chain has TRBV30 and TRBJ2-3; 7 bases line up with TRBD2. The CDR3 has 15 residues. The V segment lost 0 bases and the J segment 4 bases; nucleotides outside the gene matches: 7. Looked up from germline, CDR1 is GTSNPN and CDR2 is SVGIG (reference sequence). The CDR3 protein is CAWSVQRGSSDTQYF. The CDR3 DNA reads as TGTGCCTGGAGTGTACAGCGGGGCTCCTCAGATACGCAGTATTTT.

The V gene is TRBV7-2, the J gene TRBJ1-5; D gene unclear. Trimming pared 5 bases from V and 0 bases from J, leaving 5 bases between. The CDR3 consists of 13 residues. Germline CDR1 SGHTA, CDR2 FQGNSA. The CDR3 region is CASSADSNQPQHF. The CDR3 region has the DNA TGTGCCAGCAGCGCAGATAGCAATCAGCCCCAGCATTTT.

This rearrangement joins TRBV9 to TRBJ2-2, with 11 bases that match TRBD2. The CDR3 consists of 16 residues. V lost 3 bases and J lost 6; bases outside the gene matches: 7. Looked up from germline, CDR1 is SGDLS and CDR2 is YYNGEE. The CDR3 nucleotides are TGTGCCAGCAGCGGGCGTAGCGGGGGGGCGTCCGGGGAGCTGTTTTTT. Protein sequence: CASSGRSGGASGELFF. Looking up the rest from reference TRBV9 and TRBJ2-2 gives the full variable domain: DSGVTQTPKHLITATGQRVTLRCSPRSGDLSVYWYQQSLDQGLQFLIQYYNGEERAKGNILERFSAQQFPDLHSELNLSSLELGDSALYFCASSGRSGGASGELFFGEGSRLTVL.

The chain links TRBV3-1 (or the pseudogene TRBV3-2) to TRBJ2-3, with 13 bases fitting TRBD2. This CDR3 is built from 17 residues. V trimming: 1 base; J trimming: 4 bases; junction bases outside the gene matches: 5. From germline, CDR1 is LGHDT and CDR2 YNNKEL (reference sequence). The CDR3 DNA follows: TGTGCCAGCAGCCAAGGGGGACTAGCGGGAAACCCAGATACGCAGTATTTT. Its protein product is CASSQGGLAGNPDTQYF.